This T cell receptor beta chain was captured by sequencing in a study of T-cell reconstitution after alpha-beta-depleted transplantation in children. General study points: Hyperexpanded clones declined; after one year, newly produced T cells mostly supplied diversity. Several hundred expanded graft clones reportedly were the source of alpha-beta T cells about two months after transplant.

A TCRbeta library incorporating unique molecular identifiers was prepared. Each CDR3 protein is one row after TCRdb ran MiXCR on the PCR reads. This sample has around 15,000 distinct CDR3 sequences, with about 7.6% found just once. This clonotype appeared many times. As yet, its antigen is unknown. This clonotype originated in a boy in the first two years of life who had a stem cell transplant for Wiskott-Aldrich syndrome, so the T cells may come from the graft donor. Here the sequenced sample was PBMCs, mostly from graft donor cells, taken 60 days after TCRalphabeta/CD19-depleted stem cell transplant.

The CDR3 DNA is TGTGCCAGCAGCTCGGGACTAGCGAGCATTCAGTACTTC. Its protein is CASSSGLASIQYF. This sequence joins TRBV7-2 and TRBJ2-4, with TRBD2 matching 10 bases. This CDR3 region has 13 residues. V lost 4 bases, J lost 9 bases, and 3 bases stayed unmatched. The germline gives CDR1 SGHTA, CDR2 FQGNSA. The complete variable domain, with remaining parts taken from reference TRBV7-2 and TRBJ2-4, reads GAGVSQSPSNKVTEKGKDVELRCDPISGHTALYWYRQSLGQGLEFLIYFQGNSAPDKSGLPSDRFSAERTGGSVSTLTIQRTQQEDSAVYLCASSSGLASIQYFGAGTRLSVL.